This T cell receptor (beta chain) was identified in a study of CD8 T cells in Susac syndrome. It was negative isolation that provided the CD8+ and CD4+ T cells, whereas TEMRA cells were enriched by FACS. Random hexamers were used to reverse transcribe an amount of roughly 0.5 to 1 ug RNA. TCR beta CDR3 was amplified by immunoSEQ covering 54 Vbeta and 13 Jbeta. TCRdb re-analysed the immunoSEQ multiplex PCR reads in MiXCR, keeping a single row per CDR3 protein. The table lists about 180,000 distinct CDR3 sequences, about 95% of them singletons. Findings of the study overall: The CD4+ T cell repertoire of patients with Susac syndrome showed no detectable clonal expansion.

On this clonotype itself: Its specificity is not known.

The origin of this receptor is a human donor with Susac syndrome. The material sequenced was CD4+ T cells from PBMCs.

The CDR3 sequence: CASVPLPRPETQYF. The CDR3 nucleotides read TGTGCCAGCGTCCCATTGCCTCGGCCAGAGACCCAGTACTTC. J is TRBJ2-5 and V is TRBV6-2 or TRBV6-3, with unresolved D. With 8 bases removed from V and 4 bases from J, the gap between germline ends came to 17 bases. Germline V gives CDR1 MNHEY, CDR2 SVGEGT. This CDR3 region has 14 residues.